This is a list of T cell receptor beta chains from one sample in a study of regulatory T cells in long-lasting Graves disease. TCRdb re-analysed the multiplex PCR reads in MiXCR, keeping a single row per CDR3 protein. The sample includes about 440,000 distinct CDR3 sequences, more than 12% of them seen just once. This same sample was also part of a study on T cells in Graves' hyperthyroidism and ophthalmopathy.

The sample consisted of peripheral blood mononuclear cells (PBMCs), taken at new diagnosis, from a patient treated with antithyroid drugs. These receptors were obtained from a woman aged 25 to 39 with Graves disease. The CDR3 runs from the conserved cysteine through the conserved F or W. The D gene is left open where the match is weak. Only part of the rows carry a size: once, few, many, or a class if the clone is expanded.

d_call,v_call,j_call,clone_size,cdr3_nt,cdr3_aa
.,TRBV7-9,TRBJ1-2,.,TGTGCCAGCAGTTCCAGACAGGCCCTCCTCTATGGCTACACCTTC,CASSSRQALLYGYTF
TRBD2,TRBV4-1,TRBJ2-7,.,TGCGCCAGCAGCCCAGGGAGGGCTAGCGGTATCTACGAGCAGTACTTC,CASSPGRASGIYEQYF
TRBD2,TRBV7-3,TRBJ2-3,.,TGTGCCAGCAGCCAAGGGACTAGCGGGTCAGATACGCAGTATTTT,CASSQGTSGSDTQYF
TRBD1,TRBV28,TRBJ1-2,few,TGTGCCAGCGGAAAGACAGGGGCCTCGACCTATGGCTACACCTTC,CASGKTGASTYGYTF
.,TRBV28,TRBJ1-2,once,TGTGCCAGCAGTTCTGCGGGACGGCAATCGGGCTACACCTTC,CASSSAGRQSGYTF
TRBD2,TRBV3-1,TRBJ2-3,many,TGTGCCAACAGGGAGCGGGAGGACCCCACAGATACGCAGTATTTT,CANREREDPTDTQYF
.,TRBV7-9,TRBJ2-2,many,TGTGCCAGCTCCCGAGGGAGTAACGCCGGGGAGCTGTTTTTT,CASSRGSNAGELFF
.,TRBV30,TRBJ1-1,few,TGTGCCTGGAGTGTGGACGGGCTCACTGAAGCTTTCTTT,CAWSVDGLTEAFF
TRBD1,TRBV18,TRBJ2-5,many,TGTGCCAGCTCGCCTGGGACAGGGCAAAGGGAGACCCAGTACTTC,CASSPGTGQRETQYF
TRBD1,TRBV2,TRBJ1-5,many,TGTGCCAGCAGTGATGGACAGGGAGGGGCCTTCAATCAGCCCCAGCATTTT,CASSDGQGGAFNQPQHF
.,TRBV19,TRBJ1-2,few,TGTGCCAGTAGTATTAACAGGGCCGGTGGCTACACCTTC,CASSINRAGGYTF
.,TRBV5-1,TRBJ2-3,many,TGTGCCAGCAGCTTAGGAAGCGGGCCTAGCACAGATACGCAGTATTTT,CASSLGSGPSTDTQYF
.,TRBV7-9,TRBJ2-1,few,TGTGCCAGCAGCGCGCTAGCGTTATACAATGAGCAGTTCTTC,CASSALALYNEQFF
.,TRBV30,TRBJ2-1,.,TGTGCCTGGAGTGTATTTAGCTCCTACAATGAGCAGTTCTTC,CAWSVFSSYNEQFF
.,TRBV7-2,TRBJ2-7,.,TGTGCCAGCAGCCCCCGGGACGGCCGACCCTACGAGCAGTACTTC,CASSPRDGRPYEQYF
TRBD1,TRBV5-5,TRBJ1-3,.,TGTGCCAGCAGCTTGGCCCCGACAGGGGTCGCCTCCTCTGGAAACACCATATATTTT,CASSLAPTGVASSGNTIYF
TRBD1,TRBV2,TRBJ1-5,many,TGTGCCAGCAGTCGGGACAGGGGGCTTGATCAGCCCCAGCATTTT,CASSRDRGLDQPQHF
TRBD1,TRBV18,TRBJ2-2,many,TGTGCCAGCTCACCGCTACAGGGGGCGAACACCGGGGAGCTGTTTTTT,CASSPLQGANTGELFF
.,TRBV18,TRBJ2-5,few,TGTGCCAGCTCACTCCTGGAGGGAAGCCCTCAAGAGACCCAGTACTTC,CASSLLEGSPQETQYF
.,TRBV28,TRBJ1-1,few,TGTGCCAGCAGTCTGACAACCCCTTTTGAAGCTTTCTTT,CASSLTTPFEAFF
TRBD2,TRBV7-3,TRBJ2-7,many,TGTGCCAGCAGCCACTCTAGCGGAGAGGGCTACGAGCAGTACTTC,CASSHSSGEGYEQYF
.,TRBV7-9,TRBJ1-1,few,TGTGCCAGCAGCCCCTGGGGGACCGGTGTGTGGGGGGGCACTGAAGCTTTCTTT,CASSPWGTGVWGGTEAFF
.,TRBV5-4,TRBJ2-1,many,TGTGCCAGCAGCTTGGCCGGCTTTACGGGCCAATACAATGAGCAGTTCTTC,CASSLAGFTGQYNEQFF
.,TRBV12-3/TRBV12-4,TRBJ1-3,.,TGTGCCAGCAGCCGCTTGGACTCTGGAAACACCATATATTTT,CASSRLDSGNTIYF
.,TRBV13,TRBJ2-7,few,TGTGCCAGCAGCTTGAAGCGGACCTACGAGCAGTACTTC,CASSLKRTYEQYF
TRBD2,TRBV3-1,TRBJ2-1,many,TGTGCCAGCAGCCAAGAGATAGCGGGACATATCCAGTTCTTC,CASSQEIAGHIQFF
.,TRBV5-1,TRBJ2-3,many,TGCGCCAGCAGCTTGGCGGGACATAACACAGATACGCAGTATTTT,CASSLAGHNTDTQYF
.,TRBV18,TRBJ1-1,many,TGTGCCAGCTCACCAAGGGTCACTGAAGCTTTCTTT,CASSPRVTEAFF
TRBD1,TRBV5-1,TRBJ1-4,many,TGCGCCAGCAGCAGAACAGGGGGCGAGTCGGTGTATGAAAAACTGTTTTTT,CASSRTGGESVYEKLFF
.,TRBV12-3/TRBV12-4,TRBJ2-7,many,TGTGCCAGCACGAGGAACCGGGGGACAACCTACGAGCAGTACTTC,CASTRNRGTTYEQYF